This T cell receptor (beta chain) was recovered during a study of T cells after yellow fever vaccination (dated by TCRdb to about 2019). Context from the whole study: Libraries from fractions with low cell numbers were prepared with the SMART-Seq v4 Ultra Low Input RNA kit. Blood was collected at multiple timepoints before and after primary and secondary immunization, and bulk PBMC replicates and cell subsets were isolated. Two healthy male donors made up the cohort, one aged 18 to 29 years and the other aged 30 to 40 years. To follow T-cell clones before and after both primary and booster YFV17D yellow fever vaccination, bulk TCR alpha and beta repertoires underwent longitudinal sequencing.

Comments on this clonotype: Its antigen target is currently unknown. No much larger clone is present one base from it, and per-base qualities are unavailable.

The treatment or condition label for this specimen denotes: live attenuated yellow fever vaccine strain. At each blood-draw timepoint, two biological replicates of bulk PBMCs were collected. A standard Ficoll-Paque protocol was used to isolate PBMCs from peripheral blood. RNA was extracted with TriZol from bulk PBMCs, CD4 and CD8 fractions, and dextramer-positive and dextramer-negative fractions. TCR cDNA was synthesized by 5'RACE template switching, which introduced a universal primer site and unique molecular identifiers. cDNA synthesis was primed from both the TCR alpha and TCR beta constant segments. Library amplification used two PCR steps, and the second PCR step added sample barcodes and sequencing adapters. Sequencing of the libraries was done on either Illumina HiSeq 2500 (2x100 bp) or NovaSeq (2x150 bp). The paper's processing steps were these. MIGEC handled demultiplexing of reads and collapsing into UMI consensus sequences, while MiXCR performed V(D)J alignment. Vaccine-responding clonotypes were identified with edgeR using replicate PBMC samples, with FDR below 0.01 and a log2 fold change above 5 up to day 15 being required. CD4 or CD8 identity was assigned to each bulk clonotype according to whether the clonotype was present at higher abundance in the sequenced CD4 repertoire or the sequenced CD8 repertoire. TCRdb reprocessed the public reads (quality trimming at Q25 with fastp, clone calling with MiXCR) and kept in-frame beta chains. Rows merge per CDR3 protein into single entries with the most common DNA and genes. It is TCRdb's table, rather than the study itself, that gives the V and J calls and clone size. The sample profile shows 400,000 or so distinct CDR3 sequences; around 6.4% of them were found once. About 15% of the sample belongs to the ten largest clones.

Broad study findings and their caveats: Most clones expanded after primary vaccination were re-detected after the booster (almost 97% of CD4 and approximately 89% of CD8), suggesting broad memory maintenance. The secondary T-cell response was weaker than the primary response but faster, peaking on day 5 instead of day 15. A small fraction of clonotypes appeared in both the CD4 and CD8 compartments, likely as a result of convergent recombination. Because the study included only a couple of donors, the extent to which the findings can be generalized is limited. Computational filtering was required because FACS-sorted repertoires could contain abundant contaminating clonotypes from the bulk population.

The specimen was PBMCs, collected 5 days after the yellow fever booster vaccination. The TCR sequence derives from a man aged 30 to 39 who received the YFV17D yellow fever vaccine.

The base sequence is TGCAGTGCTAGGGATAGCGGAGGTAAAGAGACCCAGTACTTC. The translation is CSARDSGGKETQYF. The chain joins TRBV20-1 to TRBJ2-5; the D gene is perhaps TRBD2, on 6 matching bases. V and J are truncated by 3 bases and 3 bases respectively, leaving an intervening sequence of 14 bases. From the germline V gene (reference sequence), CDR1 is DFQATT and CDR2 is SNEGSKA. From cysteine to phenylalanine, the CDR3 is 14 amino acids long. The read is trimmed to its CDR3 DNA, 42 bases read in frame from base 1.